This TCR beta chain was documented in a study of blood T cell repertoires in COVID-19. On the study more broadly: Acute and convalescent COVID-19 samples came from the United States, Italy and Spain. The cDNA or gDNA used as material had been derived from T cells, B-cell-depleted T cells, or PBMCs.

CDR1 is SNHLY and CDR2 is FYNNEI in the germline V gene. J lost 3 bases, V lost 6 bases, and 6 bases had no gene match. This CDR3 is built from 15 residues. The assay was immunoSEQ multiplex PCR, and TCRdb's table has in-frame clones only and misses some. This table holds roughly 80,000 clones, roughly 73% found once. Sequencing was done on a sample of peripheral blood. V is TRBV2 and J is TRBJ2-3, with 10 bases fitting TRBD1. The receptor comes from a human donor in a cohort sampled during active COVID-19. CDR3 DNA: TGTGCCAGCAGACCGGGACAGGGGAGTACAGATACGCAGTATTTT. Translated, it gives CASRPGQGSTDTQYF.